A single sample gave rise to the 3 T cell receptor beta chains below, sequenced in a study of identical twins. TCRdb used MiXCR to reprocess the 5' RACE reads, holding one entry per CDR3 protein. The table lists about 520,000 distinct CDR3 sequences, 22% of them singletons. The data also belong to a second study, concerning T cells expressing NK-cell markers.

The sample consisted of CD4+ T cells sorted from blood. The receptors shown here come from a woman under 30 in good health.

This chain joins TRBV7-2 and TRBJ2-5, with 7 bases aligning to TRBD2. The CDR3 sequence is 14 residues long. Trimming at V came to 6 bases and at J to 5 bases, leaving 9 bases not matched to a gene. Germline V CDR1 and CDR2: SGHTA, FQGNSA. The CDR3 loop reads CASSSSGVLETQYF. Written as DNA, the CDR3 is TGTGCCAGCAGTTCCAGCGGGGTCCTTGAGACCCAGTACTTC.

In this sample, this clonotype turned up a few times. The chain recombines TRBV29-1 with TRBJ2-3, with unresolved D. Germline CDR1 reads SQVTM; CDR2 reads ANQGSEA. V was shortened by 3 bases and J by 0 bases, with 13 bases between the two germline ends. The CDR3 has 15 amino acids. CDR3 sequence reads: CSVEGATSSTDTQYF. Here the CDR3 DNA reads TGCAGCGTTGAGGGCGCAACCTCTAGCACAGATACGCAGTATTTT.

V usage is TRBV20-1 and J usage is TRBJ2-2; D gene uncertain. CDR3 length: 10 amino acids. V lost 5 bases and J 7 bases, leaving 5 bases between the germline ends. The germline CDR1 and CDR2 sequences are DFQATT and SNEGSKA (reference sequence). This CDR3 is CSAPGGELFF. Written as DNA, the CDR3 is TGCAGTGCTCCTGGCGGGGAGCTGTTTTTT.